This entry is about one TCR beta chain. CDR3 length equals 17 residues. With 6 bases clipped from V and 1 base from J, the junction kept 13 bases outside the gene matches. CDR1 PRHDT and CDR2 FYEKMQ come from the germline V gene (reference sequence). No fewer than 5.5 micrograms of total RNA were isolated from every sample. This sample stems from a study of blood T cells in healthy people across ages. For the second PCR, which ran for about 7 to 11 cycles, a sample-barcoded 5' primer and a J-beta primer mix were used. TCRdb processed the 5' RACE reads anew with MiXCR; each CDR3 protein has one entry. The sample includes hundreds of thousands of distinct CDR3 sequences, approximately 50% of them seen just once.

The chain combines TRBV13 with TRBJ2-7; 9 nucleotides match TRBD2. This sequence originates from a man between 60 and 70 years old in good health. Sequencing used blood. In nucleotides, the CDR3 is TGTGCCAGCAGTCCAGTACCGGGCGGGGGGGCATCCTACGAGCAGTACTTC. The encoded protein is CASSPVPGGGASYEQYF. Full variable domain (outside the CDR3, taken from reference TRBV13 and TRBJ2-7): AAGVIQSPRHLIKEKRETATLKCYPIPRHDTVYWYQQGPGQDPQFLISFYEKMQSDKGSIPDRFSAQQFSDYHSELNMSSLELGDSALYFCASSPVPGGGASYEQYFGPGTRLTVT.